The 8 T cell receptor beta chains below all came from one sample that was sequenced in a study of T cell responses to AZD1222 COVID-19 vaccine. Generated by immunoSEQ multiplex PCR, the TCRdb table keeps only in-frame clones and is missing some. The sample contains roughly 270,000 clones, approximately 94% of which appear only once. Sequenced here: peripheral blood, sampled 28 days after the second AZD1222 dose. Source of these receptors: an adult who received the AZD1222 COVID-19 vaccine.

The chain has TRBV28 and TRBJ2-7; TRBD2 matches 10 bases. Germline lookup yields CDR1 MDHEN and CDR2 SYDVKM. After removal of 4 bases from V and 4 bases from J, the junction contained 7 bases not matched to a gene. The CDR3 consists of 15 residues. The CDR3 sequence: CASSSSSGSRYEQYF. The CDR3 DNA follows: TGTGCCAGCAGTTCCTCTAGCGGGAGTCGGTACGAGCAGTACTTC.

The chain links TRBV30 to TRBJ1-4, with 7 bases fitting TRBD1. Germline V gene sequence: CDR1 GTSNPN, CDR2 SVGIG (reference sequence). The CDR3 spans 14 residues. J was trimmed by 6 bases and V by 3 bases; bases with no gene match: 7. The CDR3 DNA reads TGTGCCTGGAGAGTGGCAGGGGGGGATGAAAAACTGTTTTTT. This encodes CAWRVAGGDEKLFF. Drawing the rest from reference TRBV30 and TRBJ1-4, the complete variable domain is SQTIHQWPATLVQPVGSPLSLECTVEGTSNPNLYWYRQAAGRGLQLLFYSVGIGQISSEVPQNLSASRPQDRQFILSSKKLLLSDSGFYLCAWRVAGGDEKLFFGSGTQLSVL.

The gene calls are TRBV29-1 and TRBJ2-2; D possibly uses TRBD1 or TRBD2 (7 bases each). Germline values: CDR1 SQVTM, CDR2 ANQGSEA. The CDR3 sequence is 15 residues long. V was pared by 5 bases and J by 6 bases, with 19 bases between. This chain's CDR3 is CSVPQGGNRAGELFF. The CDR3 DNA follows: TGCAGCGTTCCTCAGGGGGGGAATCGGGCCGGGGAGCTGTTTTTT.

This clone was seen only once. The chain uses TRBV6-5 and TRBJ1-6; TRBD1 might be the D (6 bases). The germline gives CDR1 MNHEY, CDR2 SVGAGI. The CDR3 covers 14 residues. Trimming took 8 bases from V and 8 from J, leaving 16 bases between them. In nucleotides, the CDR3 is TGTGCCAGCGCGGTGGGACACCTAGATTCACCCCTCCACTTT. Its translation is CASAVGHLDSPLHF.

Here the CDR3 reads CASSRRQGASEQYF. CDR3 bases: TGTGCCAGCAGCCGGAGACAGGGTGCATCCGAGCAGTACTTC. This sequence joins TRBV2 and TRBJ2-7; 7 bases are shared with TRBD1. There are 14 residues in the CDR3. Looked up from germline, CDR1 is SNHLY and CDR2 is FYNNEI. The trim removed 6 bases at V and 6 bases at J, leaving 11 bases unmatched.

The V gene is TRBV4-2, the J gene TRBJ2-1; TRBD2 is a possible D gene (6 bases). The CDR3 sequence is 16 residues long. The V end was cut by 0 bases, the J end by 6 bases, with 15 bases between. Germline-derived CDR1 and CDR2 are LGHNA and YNFKEQ. In nucleotides, the CDR3 is TGTGCCAGCAGCCAAGATAGTGGAGAGGGAGGCAATGAGCAGTTCTTC. Its translation is CASSQDSGEGGNEQFF.

This sequence joins TRBV21-1 and TRBJ2-7. TRBV21-1 is listed as a pseudogene. The CDR3 has 14 residues. The CDR3 DNA sequence: TGTGCCAGCGACCCTTCACGTAGCTCCTACGAGCAGTACTTC. Translation gives CASDPSRSSYEQYF.

As concerns this clone: The sample contains more than one DNA sequence encoding this CDR3. The rearrangement links TRBV6-2 or TRBV6-3 to TRBJ1-1; D possibly corresponds to TRBD1 (5 bases). The CDR3 covers 13 residues. The V gene's germline CDR1 is MNHEY and CDR2 SVGEGT. Trimming cost V 2 bases and J 4 bases, with 8 bases left between them. CDR3 bases: TGTGCCAGCAGTTACGGGGGTCGCACTGAAGCTTTCTTT. This gives the protein CASSYGGRTEAFF.